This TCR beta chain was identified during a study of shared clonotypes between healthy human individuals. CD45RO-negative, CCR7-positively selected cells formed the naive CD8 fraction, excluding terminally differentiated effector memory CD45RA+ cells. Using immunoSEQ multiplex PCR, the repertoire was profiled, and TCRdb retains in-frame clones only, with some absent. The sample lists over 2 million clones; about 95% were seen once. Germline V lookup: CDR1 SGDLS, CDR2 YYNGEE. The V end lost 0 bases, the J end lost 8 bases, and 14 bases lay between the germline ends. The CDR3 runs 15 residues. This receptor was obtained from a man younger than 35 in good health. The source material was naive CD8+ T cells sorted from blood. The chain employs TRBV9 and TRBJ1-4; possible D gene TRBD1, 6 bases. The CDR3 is CASSVASDGGEKLFF. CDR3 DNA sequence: TGTGCCAGCAGCGTAGCTAGTGACGGGGGCGAAAAACTGTTTTTT.